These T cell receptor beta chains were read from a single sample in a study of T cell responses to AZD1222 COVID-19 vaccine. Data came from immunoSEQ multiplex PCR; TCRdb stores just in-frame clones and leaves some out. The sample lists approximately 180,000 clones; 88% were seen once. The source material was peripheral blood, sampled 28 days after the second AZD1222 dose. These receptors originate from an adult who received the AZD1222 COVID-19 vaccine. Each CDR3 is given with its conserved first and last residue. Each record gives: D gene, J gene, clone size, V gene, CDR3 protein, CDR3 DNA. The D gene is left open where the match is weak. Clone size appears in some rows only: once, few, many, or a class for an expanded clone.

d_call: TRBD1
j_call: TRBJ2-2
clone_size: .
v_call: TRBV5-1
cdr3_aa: CASSLGGQTSNTGELFF
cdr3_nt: TGCGCCAGCAGCTTGGGGGGACAGACCTCGAACACCGGGGAGCTGTTTTTT

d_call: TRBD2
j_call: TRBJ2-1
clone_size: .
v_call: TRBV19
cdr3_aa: CASSIVGSGTSYNEQFF
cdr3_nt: TGTGCCAGTAGTATAGTGGGTAGCGGGACGTCCTACAATGAGCAGTTCTTC

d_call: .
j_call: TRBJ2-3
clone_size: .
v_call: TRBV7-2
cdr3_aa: CASRLTGYSDTQYF
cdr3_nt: TGTGCCAGCAGGTTGACGGGGTATTCGGATACGCAGTATTTT

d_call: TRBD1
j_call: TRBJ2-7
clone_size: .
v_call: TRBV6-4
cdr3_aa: CASSEGTGGYEQYF
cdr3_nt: TGTGCCAGCAGTGAAGGGACAGGGGGCTACGAGCAGTACTTC

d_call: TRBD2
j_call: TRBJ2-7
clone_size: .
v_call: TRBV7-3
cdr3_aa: CASSPEAGGPGYEQYF
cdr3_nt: TGTGCCAGCAGCCCAGAAGCGGGAGGGCCGGGGTACGAGCAGTACTTC

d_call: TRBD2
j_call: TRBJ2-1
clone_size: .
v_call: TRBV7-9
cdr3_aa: CASSRLETSGYNEQFF
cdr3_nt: TGTGCCAGCAGCCGACTAGAAACTAGCGGCTACAATGAGCAGTTCTTC

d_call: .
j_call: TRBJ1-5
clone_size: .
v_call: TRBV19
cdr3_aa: CASVQSNQPQHF
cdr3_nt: TGTGCCAGCGTCCAGAGCAATCAGCCCCAGCATTTT

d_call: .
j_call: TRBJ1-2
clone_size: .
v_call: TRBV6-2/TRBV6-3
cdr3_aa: CASSPSDRTNGYTF
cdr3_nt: TGTGCCAGCAGCCCATCAGACAGGACGAATGGCTACACCTTC

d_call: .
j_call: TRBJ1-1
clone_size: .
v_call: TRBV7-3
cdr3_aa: CASSQAGYTEAFF
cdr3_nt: TGTGCCAGCAGCCAGGCCGGTTACACTGAAGCTTTCTTT

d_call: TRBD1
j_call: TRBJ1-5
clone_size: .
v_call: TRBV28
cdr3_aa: CASSPDRGGNQPQHF
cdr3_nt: TGTGCCAGCAGCCCGGACAGGGGTGGCAATCAGCCCCAGCATTTT

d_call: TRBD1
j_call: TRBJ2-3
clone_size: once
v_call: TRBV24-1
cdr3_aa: CATSPIGTGVTDTQYF
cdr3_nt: TGTGCCACCAGTCCCATTGGGACAGGGGTGACAGATACGCAGTATTTT

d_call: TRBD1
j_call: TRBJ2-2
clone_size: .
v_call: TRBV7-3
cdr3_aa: CASSSGQGATPGELFF
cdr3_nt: TGTGCCAGCAGCTCGGGACAGGGGGCGACCCCCGGGGAGCTGTTTTTT

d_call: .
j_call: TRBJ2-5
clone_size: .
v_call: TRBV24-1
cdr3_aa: CATSETSTSETQYF
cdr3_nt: TGTGCCACCAGTGAGACGTCGACCTCGGAGACCCAGTACTTC

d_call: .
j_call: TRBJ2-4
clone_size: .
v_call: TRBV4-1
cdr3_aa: CASSQVWGLAKNIQYF
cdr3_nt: TGCGCCAGCAGCCAAGTTTGGGGGCTGGCCAAAAACATTCAGTACTTC

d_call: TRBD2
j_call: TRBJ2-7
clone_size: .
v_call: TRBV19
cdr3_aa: CASSGRESGDSYEQYF
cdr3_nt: TGTGCCAGTAGTGGCAGGGAGAGCGGGGACTCCTACGAGCAGTACTTC

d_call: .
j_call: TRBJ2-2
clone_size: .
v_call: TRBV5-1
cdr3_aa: CASSPRGRDNTGELFF
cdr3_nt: TGCGCCAGCAGCCCCCGGGGGCGGGATAACACCGGGGAGCTGTTTTTT

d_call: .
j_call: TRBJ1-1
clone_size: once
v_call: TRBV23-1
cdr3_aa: CASSQSGGNTEAFF
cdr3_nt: TGCGCCAGCAGTCAATCAGGCGGTAACACTGAAGCTTTCTTT

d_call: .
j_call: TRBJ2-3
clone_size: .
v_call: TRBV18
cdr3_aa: CASSPPGGTQYF
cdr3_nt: TGTGCCAGCTCACCACCGGGCGGTACGCAGTATTTT

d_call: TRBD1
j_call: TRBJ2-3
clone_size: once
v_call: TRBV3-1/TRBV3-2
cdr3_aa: CASSPPRTGGRDTQYF
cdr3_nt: TGTGCCAGCAGCCCGCCCCGGACAGGGGGCAGAGATACGCAGTATTTT